This T cell receptor beta chain is from a study of blood T cells in healthy people across ages. Study summary: Template switching captured about one barcoded beta molecule per two T cells. General study results and limits: Diversity of TCR beta correlated strongly with naive T cell percentage. Observed TCR beta diversity per million T cells went down as age went up. This fall followed a roughly linear course with age. Any changes in expanded clonotypes were possibly confounded, as donor CMV status remained unknown.

Then a second PCR, running about 7 to 11 cycles, was carried out with a sample-barcoded 5' primer and a J-beta primer mix. TCRdb passed the 5' RACE reads through MiXCR, listing each CDR3 protein once. In the table there are about 620,000 distinct CDR3 sequences, under 25% of which are singletons. Worth noting for this clonotype: Its antigen is still unknown.

V was trimmed by 5 bases and J by 0 bases, leaving 12 bases between them. The CDR3 consists of 14 residues. Germline V gene sequence: CDR1 DFQATT, CDR2 SNEGSKA (reference sequence). V and J are TRBV20-1 and TRBJ2-3; D is unresolved. The sequenced sample consisted of blood. This clonotype was obtained from a man between 65 and 85 years old in good health. CDR3 sequence (DNA): TGCAGTGCTTCCCGGCTAGACAGCACAGATACGCAGTATTTT. Its translation is CSASRLDSTDTQYF.